Presented here are 2 T cell receptor beta chains from one specimen sequenced in a study of cytomegalovirus exposure and HLA in healthy donors. Clones were read by immunoSEQ multiplex PCR, and TCRdb kept only the in-frame ones, dropping some. The table includes about 360,000 clones, 86% detected once. Sequencing was done on a sample of PBMCs. The receptor set was obtained from a woman aged 18-29 years in good health and CMV-seronegative.

The rearrangement links TRBV27 to TRBJ2-3, with D possibly TRBD2 on 5 matching bases. V lost 6 bases and J lost 4, with 17 bases in between. The CDR3 is 15 residues long. Germline loops: CDR1 MNHEY, CDR2 SMNVEV (reference sequence). As DNA, the CDR3 is TGTGCCAGCAGCCCTGAACTAGTGGCAGCAGATACGCAGTATTTT. Translating it yields CASSPELVAADTQYF.

The chain recombines TRBV10-3 with TRBJ2-7, with a tentative D call TRBD2 (5 bases). The V end lost 10 bases, the J end lost 3 bases, and 10 bases lay between the germline ends. The germline V gene encodes CDR1 ENHRY and CDR2 SYGVKD. CDR3 length: 11 residues. For the CDR3, the DNA is TGTGCCACCACGGGGAGCTACGAGCAGTACTTC. Translated: CATTGSYEQYF.